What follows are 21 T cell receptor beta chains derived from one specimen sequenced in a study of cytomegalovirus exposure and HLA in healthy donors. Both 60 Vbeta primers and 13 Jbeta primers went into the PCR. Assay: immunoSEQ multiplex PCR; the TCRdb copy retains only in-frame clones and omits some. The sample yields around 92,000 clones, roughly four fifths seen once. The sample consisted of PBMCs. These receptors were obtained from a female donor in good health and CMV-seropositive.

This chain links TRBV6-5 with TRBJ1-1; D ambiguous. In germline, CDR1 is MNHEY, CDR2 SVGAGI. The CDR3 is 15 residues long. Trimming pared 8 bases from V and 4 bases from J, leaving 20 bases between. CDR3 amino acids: CASHMRGLTSTEAFF. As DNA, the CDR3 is TGTGCCAGCCATATGCGGGGATTGACGAGCACTGAAGCTTTCTTT.

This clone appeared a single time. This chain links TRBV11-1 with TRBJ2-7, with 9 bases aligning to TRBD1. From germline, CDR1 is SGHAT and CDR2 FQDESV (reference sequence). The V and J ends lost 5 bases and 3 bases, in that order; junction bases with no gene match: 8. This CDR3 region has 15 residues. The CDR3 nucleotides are TGTGCCAGCAGCCCCGGGACAGGGCCTATCTACGAGCAGTACTTC. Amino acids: CASSPGTGPIYEQYF.

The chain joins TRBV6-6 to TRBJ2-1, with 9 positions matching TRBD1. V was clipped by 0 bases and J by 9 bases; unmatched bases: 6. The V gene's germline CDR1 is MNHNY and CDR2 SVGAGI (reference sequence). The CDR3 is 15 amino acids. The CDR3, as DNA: TGTGCCAGCAGTTACTCGGGACAGGGAAGGATTGAGCAGTTCTTC. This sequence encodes CASSYSGQGRIEQFF.

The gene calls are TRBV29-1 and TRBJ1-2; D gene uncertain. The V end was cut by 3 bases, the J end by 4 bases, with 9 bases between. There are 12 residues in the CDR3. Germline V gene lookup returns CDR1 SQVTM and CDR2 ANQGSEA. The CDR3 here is CSVDLSGYGYTF. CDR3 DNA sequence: TGCAGCGTTGACCTCAGCGGCTATGGCTACACCTTC.

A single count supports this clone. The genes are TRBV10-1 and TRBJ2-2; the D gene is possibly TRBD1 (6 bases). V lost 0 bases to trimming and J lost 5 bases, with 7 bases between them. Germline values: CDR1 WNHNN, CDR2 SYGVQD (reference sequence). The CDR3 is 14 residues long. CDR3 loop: CASSESGQTGELFF. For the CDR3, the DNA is TGCGCCAGCAGTGAGTCCGGACAGACCGGGGAGCTGTTTTTT.

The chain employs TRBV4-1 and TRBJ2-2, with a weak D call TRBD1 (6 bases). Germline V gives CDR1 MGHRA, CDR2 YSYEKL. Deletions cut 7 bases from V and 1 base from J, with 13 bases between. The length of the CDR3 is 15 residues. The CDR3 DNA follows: TGCGCCAGCACATCCGGACAGCTGAACACCGGGGAGCTGTTTTTT. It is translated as CASTSGQLNTGELFF.

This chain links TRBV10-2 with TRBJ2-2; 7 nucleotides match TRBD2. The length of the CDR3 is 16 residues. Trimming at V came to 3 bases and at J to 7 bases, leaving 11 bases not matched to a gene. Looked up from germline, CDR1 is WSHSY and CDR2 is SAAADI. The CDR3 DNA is TGCGCCAGCAGTGAAGGGAGGGGCCTTGGCGGCGGGGAGCTGTTTTTT. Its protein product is CASSEGRGLGGGELFF.

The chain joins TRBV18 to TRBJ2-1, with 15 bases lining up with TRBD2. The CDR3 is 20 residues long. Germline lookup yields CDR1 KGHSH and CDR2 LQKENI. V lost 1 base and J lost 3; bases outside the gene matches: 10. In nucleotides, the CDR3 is TGTGCCAGCTCACCACAATTCGGGACTAGCGGGAGGAACTACTACAATGAGCAGTTCTTC. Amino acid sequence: CASSPQFGTSGRNYYNEQFF.

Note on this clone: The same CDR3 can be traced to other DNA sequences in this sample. The CDR3: CASSMGGQPQHF. The CDR3 bases are TGTGCCAGTAGTATGGGGGGTCAGCCCCAGCATTTT. The V call is TRBV19, the J call TRBJ1-5; a weak D match, TRBD1 (5 bases). Trimming stripped 3 bases from V and 6 bases from J, with 6 bases between. The CDR3 consists of 12 residues. From germline, CDR1 is LNHDA and CDR2 SQIVND (reference sequence).

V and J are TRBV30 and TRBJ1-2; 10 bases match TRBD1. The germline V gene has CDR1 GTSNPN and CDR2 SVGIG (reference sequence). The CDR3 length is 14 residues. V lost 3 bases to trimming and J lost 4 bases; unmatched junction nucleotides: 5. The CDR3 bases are TGTGCCTGGAGCCGACAGGGGGCCATCTATGGCTACACCTTC. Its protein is CAWSRQGAIYGYTF.

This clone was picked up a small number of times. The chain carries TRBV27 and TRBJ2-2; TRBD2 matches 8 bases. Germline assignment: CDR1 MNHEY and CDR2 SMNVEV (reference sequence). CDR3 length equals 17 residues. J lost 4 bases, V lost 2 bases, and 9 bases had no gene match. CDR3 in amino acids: CASSLNWAGGLTGELFF. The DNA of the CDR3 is TGTGCCAGCAGTTTAAATTGGGCGGGAGGCCTCACCGGGGAGCTGTTTTTT.

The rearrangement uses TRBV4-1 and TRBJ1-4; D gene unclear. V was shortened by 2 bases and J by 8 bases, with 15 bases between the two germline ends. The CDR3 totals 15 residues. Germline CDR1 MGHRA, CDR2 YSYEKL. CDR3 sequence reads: CASSQPTGFGEKLFF. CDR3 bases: TGCGCCAGCAGCCAACCAACCGGGTTTGGAGAAAAACTGTTTTTT.

This chain's CDR3 is CASSLASEAFF. The CDR3 DNA follows: TGTGCCAGCAGTTTGGCTTCTGAAGCTTTCTTT. J is TRBJ1-1 and V is TRBV28, with D hard to call. This CDR3 is 11 amino acids long. The ends were cut back, 3 bases at V and 6 bases at J, with 5 bases in the middle. In germline, CDR1 is MDHEN, CDR2 SYDVKM. Based on the CDR3 plus reference TRBV28 and TRBJ1-1, the full variable domain is DVKVTQSSRYLVKRTGEKVFLECVQDMDHENMFWYRQDPGLGLRLIYFSYDVKMKEKGDIPEGYSVSREKKERFSLILESASTNQTSMYLCASSLASEAFFGQGTRLTVV.

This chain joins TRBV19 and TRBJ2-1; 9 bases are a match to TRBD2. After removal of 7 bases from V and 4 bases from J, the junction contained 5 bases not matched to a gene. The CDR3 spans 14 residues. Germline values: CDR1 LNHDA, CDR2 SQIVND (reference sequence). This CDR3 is CASKSSGEYNEQFF. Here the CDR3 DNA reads TGTGCCAGTAAGTCTAGCGGGGAGTACAATGAGCAGTTCTTC.

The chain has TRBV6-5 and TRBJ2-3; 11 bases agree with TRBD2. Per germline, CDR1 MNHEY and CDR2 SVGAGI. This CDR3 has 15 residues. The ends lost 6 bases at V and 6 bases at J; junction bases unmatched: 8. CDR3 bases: TGTGCCAGCAGCCCGACTAGCGGGGAGGTGGATACGCAGTATTTT. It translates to CASSPTSGEVDTQYF.

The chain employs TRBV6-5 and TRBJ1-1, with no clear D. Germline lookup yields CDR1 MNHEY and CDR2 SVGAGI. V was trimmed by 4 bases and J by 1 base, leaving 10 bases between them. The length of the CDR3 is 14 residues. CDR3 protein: CASSSTYRNTEAFF. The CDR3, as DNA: TGTGCCAGCAGTTCCACCTACAGGAACACTGAAGCTTTCTTT.

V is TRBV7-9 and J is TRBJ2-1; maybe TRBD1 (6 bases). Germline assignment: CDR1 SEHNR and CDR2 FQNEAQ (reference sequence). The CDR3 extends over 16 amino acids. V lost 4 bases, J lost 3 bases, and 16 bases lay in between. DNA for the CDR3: TGTGCCAGCAGCTCATCAGGGGAATTTGACTACAATGAGCAGTTCTTC. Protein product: CASSSSGEFDYNEQFF.

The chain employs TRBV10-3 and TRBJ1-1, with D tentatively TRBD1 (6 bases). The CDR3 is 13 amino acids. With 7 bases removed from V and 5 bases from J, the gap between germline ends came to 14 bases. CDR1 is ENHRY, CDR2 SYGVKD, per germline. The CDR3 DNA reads TGTGCCATCACGGACAGAGGTAGGACTGAAGCTTTCTTT. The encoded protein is CAITDRGRTEAFF.

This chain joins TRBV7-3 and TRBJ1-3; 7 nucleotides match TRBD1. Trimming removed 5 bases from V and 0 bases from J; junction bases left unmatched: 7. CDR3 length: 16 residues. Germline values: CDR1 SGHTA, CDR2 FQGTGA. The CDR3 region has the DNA TGTGCCAGCAGCGGACCCGGGACAGCCTCTGGAAACACCATATATTTT. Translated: CASSGPGTASGNTIYF. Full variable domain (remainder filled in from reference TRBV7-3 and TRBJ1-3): GAGVSQTPSNKVTEKGKYVELRCDPISGHTALYWYRQSLGQGPEFLIYFQGTGAADDSGLPNDRFFAVRPEGSVSTLKIQRTERGDSAVYLCASSGPGTASGNTIYFGEGSWLTVV.

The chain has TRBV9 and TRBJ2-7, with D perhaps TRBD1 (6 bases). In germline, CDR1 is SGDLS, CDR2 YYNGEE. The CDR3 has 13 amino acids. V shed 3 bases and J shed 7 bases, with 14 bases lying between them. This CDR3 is CASSEGVGFEQYF. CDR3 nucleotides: TGTGCCAGCAGCGAGGGGGTTGGGTTTGAGCAGTACTTC.

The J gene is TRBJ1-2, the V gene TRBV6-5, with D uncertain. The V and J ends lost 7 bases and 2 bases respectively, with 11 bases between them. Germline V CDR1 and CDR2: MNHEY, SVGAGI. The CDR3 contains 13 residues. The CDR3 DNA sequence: TGTGCCAGCACCTCCGGTCGGAACTATGGCTACACCTTC. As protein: CASTSGRNYGYTF.